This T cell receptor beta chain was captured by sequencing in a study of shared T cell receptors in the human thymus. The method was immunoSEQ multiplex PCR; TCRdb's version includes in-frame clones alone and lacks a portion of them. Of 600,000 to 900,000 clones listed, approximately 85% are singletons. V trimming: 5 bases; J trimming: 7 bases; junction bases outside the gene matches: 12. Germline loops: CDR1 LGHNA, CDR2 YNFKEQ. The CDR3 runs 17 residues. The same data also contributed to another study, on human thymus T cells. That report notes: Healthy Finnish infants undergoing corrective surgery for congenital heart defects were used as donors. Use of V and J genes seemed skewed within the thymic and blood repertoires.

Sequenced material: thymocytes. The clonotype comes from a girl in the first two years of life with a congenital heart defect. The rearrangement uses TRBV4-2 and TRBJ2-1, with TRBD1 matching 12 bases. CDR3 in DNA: TGTGCCAGCAGCGCCATAACCGGGACAGGGGGCGGGAATGAGCAGTTCTTC. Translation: CASSAITGTGGGNEQFF.